The 30 T cell receptor beta chains given below trace back to one sample, sequenced in a study of beta chain features in type 1 diabetes. Whole-study results and caveats: Type 1 diabetes patients showed a moderate but significant shortening of TCRB CDR3s in all four CD4+ subsets.

cDNA synthesis used the whole RNA isolate, giving expressed TCRB sequences. Sequenced by immunoSEQ multiplex PCR; TCRdb stores in-frame clones only, minus some. The profile shows 350,000 to 400,000 clones, roughly 12% of them singletons. These TCRs are of unknown antigen specificity. The specimen sequenced was naive CD4+ T cells from blood. The receptor source for this set is a woman between 18 and 29 years old with type 1 diabetes.

This clone appeared a few times. This chain links TRBV7-9 with TRBJ2-7, with TRBD2 matching over 7 bases. CDR1 is SEHNR and CDR2 is FQNEAQ in the germline V gene (reference sequence). The CDR3 runs to 16 residues. Trimming took 0 bases from V and 3 from J; bases not matched to a gene: 8. CDR3 coding DNA: TGTGCCAGCAGCTTAGCAAGGTGGGAGGGATACTACGAGCAGTACTTC. Translating gives CASSLARWEGYYEQYF. Complete variable domain (other parts from reference TRBV7-9 and TRBJ2-7): DTGVSQNPRHKITKRGQNVTFRCDPISEHNRLYWYRQTLGQGPEFLTYFQNEAQLEKSRLLSDRFSAERPKGSFSTLEIQRTEQGDSAMYLCASSLARWEGYYEQYFGPGTRLTVT.

The chain employs TRBV9 and TRBJ2-3; D unresolved. Germline V gene data show CDR1 as SGDLS and CDR2 as YYNGEE. The CDR3 runs 13 residues. The germline V and J ends were trimmed by 7 bases and 0 bases, with 9 bases remaining between them. The CDR3 reads CASGESSTDTQYF. The CDR3 DNA reads TGTGCCAGCGGAGAATCTAGCACAGATACGCAGTATTTT. The whole variable domain, filled in from reference TRBV9 and TRBJ2-3, reads DSGVTQTPKHLITATGQRVTLRCSPRSGDLSVYWYQQSLDQGLQFLIQYYNGEERAKGNILERFSAQQFPDLHSELNLSSLELGDSALYFCASGESSTDTQYFGPGTRLTVL.

This chain connects TRBV7-9 to TRBJ2-3, with D possibly being TRBD2 (6 bases). V was cut by 7 bases and J by 0 bases, with 23 bases left in between. This CDR3 comprises 18 residues. Germline V gives CDR1 SEHNR, CDR2 FQNEAQ (reference sequence). CDR3 protein: CASKAQRLVRESTDTQYF. The CDR3 DNA is TGTGCCAGCAAAGCACAACGGCTCGTGCGGGAAAGCACAGATACGCAGTATTTT.

This clone has only a few counts. CDR3 sequence reads: CASSSGTSDTDTQYF. The DNA for the CDR3 is TGCGCCAGCAGCTCCGGGACTAGCGACACAGATACGCAGTATTTT. The genes are TRBV5-1 and TRBJ2-3, with 10 bases identical to TRBD2. With 3 bases clipped from V and 2 bases from J, the junction kept 3 bases outside the gene matches. The CDR3 is made up of 15 amino acids. Germline CDR1 is SGHRS and CDR2 is YFSETQ.

The genes are TRBV11-2 and TRBJ2-7; D may be TRBD1 (6 bases). The CDR3 length is 13 residues. Looked up from germline, CDR1 is SGHAT and CDR2 is FQNNGV. The V and J ends lost 3 bases and 2 bases respectively, with 8 bases between them. CDR3 amino acids: CASSLDRTYEQYF. DNA of the CDR3: TGTGCCAGCAGCTTGGACAGAACCTACGAGCAGTACTTC.

A few counts support this clone. The same CDR3 arises from other DNA sequences in this sample as well. The gene calls are TRBV19 and TRBJ2-7; D might be TRBD2 (6 bases). CDR3 length equals 13 residues. Looked up from germline, CDR1 is LNHDA and CDR2 is SQIVND (reference sequence). V gave up 3 bases and J gave up 2 bases, with 8 bases separating them. The CDR3 loop reads CASSIGGTYEQYF. CDR3 sequence (DNA): TGTGCCAGTAGTATCGGGGGAACCTACGAGCAGTACTTC.

The table lists this clone with a few counts. The chain has TRBV5-6 and TRBJ1-1, with a tentative D call TRBD1 (5 bases). The germline gives CDR1 SGHDT, CDR2 YYEEEE. Trimming stripped 1 base from V and 7 bases from J, with 14 bases between. The CDR3 has 14 residues. The CDR3 is CASSLRGSFIEAFF. The CDR3 coding sequence is TGTGCCAGCAGCTTGCGGGGGTCCTTCATTGAAGCTTTCTTT.

This clone occurred a few times. The CDR3 DNA follows: TGTGCCAGCAGACACGTCCGGGACAGGAGTATCTACGAGCAGTACTTC. Encoded protein: CASRHVRDRSIYEQYF. The genes are TRBV14 and TRBJ2-7, with 8 bases matching TRBD1. The germline V gene encodes CDR1 SGHDN and CDR2 FVKESK. This CDR3 spans 16 amino acids. The J segment lost 3 bases and the V segment lost 6 bases, leaving 13 bases of the junction unmatched.

V usage is TRBV4-3 and J usage is TRBJ2-5, with 7 bases that match TRBD2. Trimming took 0 bases from V and 2 from J; bases not matched to a gene: 9. Germline loops: CDR1 LGHNA, CDR2 YSLEER. The CDR3 length is 17 residues. The CDR3 bases are TGCGCCAGCAGCCAAGATTCGCTAGCGGTTGTTCAAGAGACCCAGTACTTC. This codes for CASSQDSLAVVQETQYF.

CDR3 sequence: CASSADRNYGYTF. The CDR3 nucleotides read TGTGCCAGCAGCGCCGACAGAAACTATGGCTACACCTTC. The chain employs TRBV9 and TRBJ1-2; D perhaps matches TRBD1 (5 bases). Per the germline V gene, CDR1 is SGDLS and CDR2 is YYNGEE. This CDR3 spans 13 amino acids. V shed 3 bases and J shed 2 bases, with 8 bases lying between them.

This clone was seen more than once but under ten times. The chain uses TRBV5-6 and TRBJ2-5, with TRBD1 matching 8 bases. Germline-derived CDR1 and CDR2 are SGHDT and YYEEEE. The CDR3 extends over 14 amino acids. The J segment lost 11 bases and the V segment lost 4 bases, leaving 13 bases of the junction unmatched. This CDR3 is CASSAGQGTGEQYF. Written as DNA, the CDR3 is TGTGCCAGCAGCGCTGGACAGGGAACGGGGGAGCAGTACTTC.

This clone has only a few counts. The V call is TRBV10-3, the J call TRBJ2-5; 8 positions match TRBD2. With 8 bases clipped from V and 4 bases from J, the junction kept 3 bases outside the gene matches. The CDR3 extends over 12 amino acids. Germline CDR1 and CDR2: ENHRY and SYGVKD. The CDR3 loop reads CAISREGETQYF. DNA for the CDR3: TGTGCCATCTCCCGGGAGGGAGAGACCCAGTACTTC.

The chain combines TRBV11-3 with TRBJ2-1; TRBD2 matches at 8 bases. The CDR3 loop spans 11 amino acids. V lost 4 bases, J lost 13 bases, and 3 bases stayed unmatched. Germline CDR1 SGHNT, CDR2 YENEEA. The CDR3 nucleotides read TGTGCCAGCAGCTCGGGGGGGGAACAGTTCTTC. This sequence encodes CASSSGGEQFF.

This chain connects TRBV30 to TRBJ2-1, with unresolved D. V was clipped by 2 bases and J by 7 bases, with 12 bases between them. Germline V gene lookup returns CDR1 GTSNPN and CDR2 SVGIG (reference sequence). The CDR3 sequence is 13 residues long. The CDR3 loop is CAWSPRIWNEQFF. CDR3 in DNA: TGTGCCTGGAGTCCGCGCATCTGGAATGAGCAGTTCTTC.

In its sample, this clone was seen a few times. The J gene is TRBJ1-2, the V gene TRBV25-1; TRBD1 aligns across 8 bases. The V and J ends lost 5 bases and 7 bases, in that order; junction bases with no gene match: 6. Germline V gene lookup returns CDR1 MGHDK and CDR2 SYGVNS. CDR3 size: 13 residues. DNA of the CDR3: TGTGCCAGCAGTCGGACAGGGATAGGTGGCTACACCTTC. Its translation: CASSRTGIGGYTF.

This chain joins TRBV5-4 and TRBJ2-3; D possibly corresponds to TRBD1 (5 bases). V was trimmed by 4 bases and J by 4 bases, leaving 16 bases between them. Looked up from germline, CDR1 is SGHNT and CDR2 is YYREEE (reference sequence). The CDR3 extends over 15 amino acids. The CDR3 DNA reads TGTGCCAGCAGCAAAGTCGACAGCAACGCAGATACGCAGTATTTT. Translating it yields CASSKVDSNADTQYF.

V gene TRBV18 combines with J gene TRBJ1-1; D not certain. The germline CDR1 and CDR2 sequences are KGHSH and LQKENI. The V and J ends lost 3 bases and 1 base respectively, with 6 bases between them. CDR3 length: 13 amino acids. CDR3 nucleotide sequence: TGTGCCAGCTCACCTCTTTGGAACACTGAAGCTTTCTTT. Amino acid sequence: CASSPLWNTEAFF.

In its sample, this clone was seen a few times. J is TRBJ2-1 and V is TRBV28, with D perhaps TRBD2 (6 bases). The CDR3 covers 11 residues. Trimming took off 6 bases at V and 10 bases at J, with 10 bases between the two ends. CDR1 is MDHEN and CDR2 is SYDVKM in the germline V gene. The CDR3 DNA reads as TGTGCCAGCAGCCTGACTAGAGAGCAGTTCTTC. Encoded protein: CASSLTREQFF.

The chain has TRBV6-6 and TRBJ1-2; TRBD1 agrees at 7 bases. Germline loops: CDR1 MNHNY, CDR2 SVGAGI (reference sequence). The CDR3 covers 15 residues. V was pared by 7 bases and J by 8 bases, with 16 bases of the junction left unmatched. The CDR3 protein is CASTSTGAGGLGYTF. The DNA for the CDR3 is TGTGCCAGCACTAGTACAGGGGCTGGTGGTTTAGGCTACACCTTC.

The rearrangement links TRBV28 to TRBJ2-1; the D gene is possibly TRBD2 (6 bases). Per the germline V gene, CDR1 is MDHEN and CDR2 is SYDVKM. The CDR3 loop spans 12 amino acids. V was trimmed by 5 bases and J by 10 bases, leaving 12 bases between them. Here the CDR3 DNA reads TGTGCCAGCAGTCCCCCGGCGGGGGAGCAGTTCTTC. Translated: CASSPPAGEQFF.

This clone was observed a handful of times. This chain joins TRBV27 and TRBJ1-4; D possibly corresponds to TRBD1 (5 bases). Germline loops: CDR1 MNHEY, CDR2 SMNVEV (reference sequence). Trimming shortened V by 8 bases and J by 8 bases, and 21 bases separated the two germline ends. The CDR3 loop spans 15 amino acids. The CDR3 region has the DNA TGTGCCAGCGCCCTAGGGGACTTTAACGGGGAAAAACTGTTTTTT. Translating it yields CASALGDFNGEKLFF.

This clone was seen a handful of times. V usage is TRBV11-2 and J usage is TRBJ2-6, with a tentative D call TRBD2 (6 bases). Looked up from germline, CDR1 is SGHAT and CDR2 is FQNNGV. The CDR3 is made up of 16 amino acids. V lost 5 bases to trimming and J lost 4 bases, with 15 bases between them. CDR3 sequence reads: CASSRAGTGGANVLTF. The CDR3 nucleotides are TGTGCCAGCAGCCGAGCGGGCACAGGAGGGGCCAACGTCCTGACTTTC.

This clone was observed a handful of times. This rearrangement joins TRBV7-2 to TRBJ1-5; D unclear. Germline V gene data show CDR1 as SGHTA and CDR2 as FQGNSA. This CDR3 spans 16 amino acids. V lost 4 bases and J lost 7, with 20 bases in between. The CDR3 loop is CASSSATGYGRQPQHF. CDR3 in DNA: TGTGCCAGCAGCTCCGCTACGGGATATGGTAGACAGCCCCAGCATTTT.

This clone has just a few counts. The V and J genes are TRBV7-2 and TRBJ2-2; TRBD2 might be the D (6 bases). V gave up 5 bases and J gave up 5 bases, with 18 bases separating them. The CDR3 contains 16 residues. CDR1 SGHTA and CDR2 FQGNSA come from the germline V gene. The DNA for the CDR3 is TGTGCCAGCAGCCCTAAACGGGACTCTTTAACCGGGGAGCTGTTTTTT. Protein sequence: CASSPKRDSLTGELFF.

A few counts support this clone. The chain is built from TRBV30 and TRBJ2-1; 11 bases fit TRBD2. V lost 2 bases, J lost 12 bases, and 9 bases stayed unmatched. Germline V gene data show CDR1 as GTSNPN and CDR2 as SVGIG (reference sequence). The CDR3 runs 14 residues. The CDR3 sequence: CAWSTTSGSKVQFF. The CDR3 nucleotides read TGTGCCTGGAGTACAACTAGCGGGAGTAAGGTGCAGTTCTTC.

This clone was observed a few times. J is TRBJ1-3 and V is TRBV5-4, with D possibly matching TRBD1 (5 bases). The germline V gene encodes CDR1 SGHNT and CDR2 YYREEE (reference sequence). Trimming took 5 bases from V and 0 from J, leaving 12 bases between them. The CDR3 extends over 15 amino acids. Written as DNA, the CDR3 is TGTGCCAGCAGGTTCGGGGGGGACTCTGGAAACACCATATATTTT. The encoded protein is CASRFGGDSGNTIYF.

This clone has more than one count but fewer than ten. The V gene is TRBV11-2, the J gene TRBJ1-2; D call uncertain. The CDR3 has 15 amino acids. Trimming removed 1 base from V and 8 bases from J, with 17 bases in between. Germline CDR1 SGHAT, CDR2 FQNNGV. The CDR3 spells CASSLVRSGKEGYTF. The CDR3, as DNA: TGTGCCAGCAGCTTAGTACGGTCGGGGAAGGAGGGCTACACCTTC.

The genes are TRBV6-5 and TRBJ1-1; D uncertain. CDR3 length equals 13 residues. Looked up from germline, CDR1 is MNHEY and CDR2 is SVGAGI. V was pared by 10 bases and J by 0 bases, with 12 bases between. The CDR3 region is CATQVELNTEAFF. As DNA, the CDR3 is TGTGCCACCCAGGTCGAATTGAACACTGAAGCTTTCTTT.

In this sample, this clone turned up a few times. This chain's CDR3 is CASSPTGTSGNNEQFF. The CDR3 nucleotides are TGTGCCAGCAGTCCTACCGGGACTAGCGGAAACAATGAGCAGTTCTTC. The J gene is TRBJ2-1, the V gene TRBV7-3; 11 nucleotides line up with TRBD2. Germline CDR1 SGHTA, CDR2 FQGTGA. Trimming took 6 bases from V and 5 from J; bases not matched to a gene: 9. The CDR3 covers 16 residues.

The J gene is TRBJ1-2, the V gene TRBV5-4; D is unclear. V lost 0 bases and J lost 3, with 18 bases in between. Germline loops: CDR1 SGHNT, CDR2 YYREEE (reference sequence). The CDR3 spans 17 residues. CDR3 sequence: CASSLVAGGLFDYGYTF. CDR3 coding DNA: TGTGCCAGCAGCTTGGTTGCCGGAGGGCTATTCGACTATGGCTACACCTTC. Full variable domain (missing parts from reference TRBV5-4 and TRBJ1-2): ETGVTQSPTHLIKTRGQQVTLRCSSQSGHNTVSWYQQALGQGPQFIFQYYREEENGRGNFPPRFSGLQFPNYSSELNVNALELDDSALYLCASSLVAGGLFDYGYTFGSGTRLTVV.